Listed below are T cell receptor beta chains from one sample, sequenced in a study of OX40 agonist ivuxolimab in advanced cancers. TCRdb's copy holds only in-frame clones and misses some; the assay was immunoSEQ multiplex PCR. The data contain more than 70,000 clones, around 80% of them singletons. The starting material was CD4+ or CD8+ T cells sorted from blood, obtained in a trial of the OX40 agonist ivuxolimab. Every receptor here comes from an adult with an advanced solid tumor such as melanoma, head and neck, liver or kidney cancer. Each CDR3 is given with its conserved first and last residue. The D gene is left open where the match is weak. Clone size is not always given. Where it is, it says once, few, many or a class for expanded clones.

j_call v_call d_call clone_size cdr3_aa cdr3_nt
TRBJ1-5 TRBV6-5 NA once CASSYTAHQPQHF TGTGCCAGCAGTTATACAGCACATCAGCCCCAGCATTTT
TRBJ2-1 TRBV5-6 NA NA CASSAGRASYNEQFF TGTGCCAGCAGCGCGGGCAGGGCCTCCTACAATGAGCAGTTCTTC
TRBJ2-1 TRBV7-2 TRBD1 NA CASSTDRAYEQFF TGTGCCAGCAGTACAGACAGGGCATATGAGCAGTTCTTC
TRBJ1-4 TRBV7-7 NA once CASSLGPERHPSINEKLFF TGTGCTAGCAGCTTAGGTCCCGAGCGGCACCCCTCCATTAATGAAAAACTGTTTTTT
TRBJ2-5 TRBV5-1 NA NA CASSLDPGSQETQYF TGCGCCAGCAGCTTGGACCCCGGCAGCCAAGAGACCCAGTACTTC
TRBJ1-1 TRBV7-9 NA NA CASSPLWGAEAFF TGTGCCAGCAGCCCTCTTTGGGGAGCTGAAGCTTTCTTT
TRBJ2-5 TRBV20-1 NA once CSALKETQYF TGCAGTGCCCTAAAAGAGACCCAGTACTTC
TRBJ1-2 TRBV10-3 TRBD1 NA CAIRLTGEYGYTF TGTGCCATCAGGTTAACAGGGGAATATGGCTACACCTTC
TRBJ2-1 TRBV28 NA NA CASSYTYNEQFF TGTGCCAGCAGCTATACCTACAATGAGCAGTTCTTC
TRBJ2-3 TRBV18 NA NA CASSPPLNTDTQYF TGTGCCAGCTCACCACCCCTAAACACAGATACGCAGTATTTT
TRBJ2-7 TRBV27 TRBD1 NA CASSFRGQGSWQYF TGTGCCAGCAGTTTTAGGGGACAGGGGAGTTGGCAGTACTTC
TRBJ1-3 TRBV5-1 TRBD1 NA CASSWQGATGNTIYF TGCGCCAGCAGCTGGCAGGGGGCTACTGGAAACACCATATATTTT
TRBJ2-1 TRBV19 NA once CATLPGASYNEQFF TGTGCCACTCTCCCGGGGGCTTCCTACAATGAGCAGTTCTTC
TRBJ1-2 TRBV28 NA NA CASSLGQLYGYTF TGTGCCAGCAGTTTAGGACAGCTCTATGGCTACACCTTC
TRBJ1-4 TRBV2 NA NA CASREDPRGEKLFF TGTGCCAGCAGAGAAGACCCTCGGGGTGAAAAACTGTTTTTT
TRBJ2-5 TRBV5-1 NA few CASSLTGEGETQYF TGCGCCAGCAGCTTGACAGGGGAGGGGGAGACCCAGTACTTC